This entry features one T cell receptor beta chain sequence. The sample belongs to a study of blood T cell repertoires in COVID-19. Overall study: Acute and convalescent COVID-19 samples came from the United States, Italy and Spain.

Original methodology: Nucleated cell number was recorded as an estimate derived from reference gene primer amplification. The data were produced by immunoSEQ multiplex PCR, yet TCRdb's version contains in-frame clones alone and is incomplete. The DNA gave D and trimming, while V, J and clone size come from that table. The data contain about 340,000 clones, around 91% of them singletons. CDR3 length equals 16 residues. J gave up 7 bases and V 1 base, and 8 bases lay outside the gene matches. CDR1 is SGHTA, CDR2 FQGNSA, per germline. The rearrangement joins TRBV7-2 to TRBJ2-1; TRBD1 aligns across 9 bases. The sample consisted of peripheral blood. The TCR originated in a woman aged 18-29 years who had recovered from COVID-19. The CDR3: CASSLGGTGYENEQFF. The CDR3 DNA reads as TGTGCCAGCAGCTTAGGCGGGACAGGGTACGAAAATGAGCAGTTCTTC.